One sample yielded the 15 T cell receptor beta chains listed below, sequenced in a study of blood T cells in healthy people across ages. A second PCR, run for about 6 to 12 cycles, used a sample-barcoded 5' primer plus a J-beta primer mix. MiXCR was run by TCRdb on the 5' RACE reads, yielding one entry per CDR3 protein. Of 750,000 to 1,000,000 distinct CDR3 sequences detected, around 29% appear once; the ten largest clones hold approximately 10%. These data also featured in a second study, about T cells of mothers and their children.

The material sequenced was blood. These receptors came from a middle-aged woman in good health.

This clonotype was seen ten or more times. The chain joins TRBV27 to TRBJ1-6; D gene uncertain. V was cut by 3 bases and J by 5 bases, with 5 bases left in between. Germline V gene lookup returns CDR1 MNHEY and CDR2 SMNVEV (reference sequence). CDR3 size: 13 residues. CDR3 residues: CASSFTDNSPLHF. The DNA of the CDR3 is TGTGCCAGCAGTTTTACCGATAATTCACCCCTCCACTTT.

Concerning this clonotype: A much larger clone differs by one base, so this may be a read error. The chain combines TRBV29-1 with TRBJ2-2; 7 bases map to TRBD1. The CDR3 is 14 amino acids. CDR1 and CDR2 (germline): SQVTM, ANQGSEA. Here the CDR3 reads CSHPTGENTGERFF. The CDR3 DNA follows: TGCAGCCACCCTACAGGGGAAAACACCGGGGAGCGGTTTTTT.

This clonotype was counted at least ten times. This sequence joins TRBV7-9 and TRBJ2-7, with TRBD1 as a possible D gene (5 bases). Trimming cost V 10 bases and J 4 bases, with 20 bases left between them. CDR3 size: 14 residues. CDR1 and CDR2 from the germline V gene are SEHNR and FQNEAQ (reference sequence). The CDR3 loop reads CATAVGGRDYEQYF. The CDR3 DNA reads as TGTGCCACCGCCGTAGGTGGCAGGGATTACGAGCAGTACTTC.

This clonotype has more than one count but fewer than ten. The chain combines TRBV10-3 with TRBJ2-1, with D perhaps TRBD1 or TRBD2 (5 bases each). In germline, CDR1 is ENHRY, CDR2 SYGVKD. The V end lost 6 bases, the J end lost 6 bases, and 18 bases lay between the germline ends. The CDR3 has 15 amino acids. The CDR3 coding sequence is TGTGCCATCAGACCGGACTCCCTGAGGGGCAATGAGCAGTTCTTC. Translation: CAIRPDSLRGNEQFF.

This clonotype has a handful of counts. A read error may produce the germline difference seen at one junction end. The chain carries TRBV29-1 and TRBJ2-5; D may be TRBD2 (5 bases). The DNA end favors TRBJ2-7, so the J call may be wrong. The CDR3 length is 11 residues. Germline CDR1 SQVTM, CDR2 ANQGSEA. This CDR3 is CSVGTTDEQYF. The CDR3 nucleotides read TGTAGCGTTGGAACTACAGACGAGCAGTACTTC.

The chain uses TRBV27 and TRBJ1-5; TRBD1 is a possible D gene (5 bases). The CDR3 length is 15 residues. Deletions cut 8 bases from V and 2 bases from J, with 16 bases between. Germline lookup yields CDR1 MNHEY and CDR2 SMNVEV (reference sequence). The CDR3 is CASGKGVKGNQPQHF. CDR3 DNA sequence: TGTGCCAGCGGGAAAGGGGTTAAGGGCAATCAGCCCCAGCATTTT.

The V and J genes are TRBV14 and TRBJ1-1; 10 nucleotides agree with TRBD1. This CDR3 spans 15 amino acids. CDR1 SGHDN and CDR2 FVKESK come from the germline V gene. The V and J ends lost 6 bases and 3 bases, in that order; junction bases with no gene match: 7. The CDR3, as DNA: TGTGCCAGCAGTCGAATCGGACAGGGGGACACTGAAGCTTTCTTT. Protein product: CASSRIGQGDTEAFF. The full variable domain, its missing parts supplied by reference TRBV14 and TRBJ1-1, is EAGVTQFPSHSVIEKGQTVTLRCDPISGHDNLYWYRRVMGKEIKFLLHFVKESKQDESGMPNNRFLAERTGGTYSTLKVQPAELEDSGVYFCASSRIGQGDTEAFFGQGTRLTVV.

A word on this clonotype: One end of the junction does not line up with germline, which may come from a read error. The chain has TRBV12-3 or TRBV12-4 and TRBJ2-3; 14 positions agree with TRBD2. The CDR3 covers 16 residues. The CDR3 protein is CASSSWTSGGIDTEYF. As DNA, the CDR3 is TGTGCCAGCAGTTCCTGGACTAGCGGGGGGATAGATACGGAGTATTTT.

This clonotype was found many times. This sequence joins TRBV7-2 and TRBJ2-5; 11 positions agree with TRBD1. Per germline, CDR1 SGHTA and CDR2 FQGNSA. Losses at the gene ends were 6 bases for V and 4 bases for J; bases not matched to a gene: 4. The CDR3 is made up of 14 amino acids. DNA for the CDR3: TGTGCCAGCAGGGCCGGGACAGGGGGAGAGACCCAGTACTTC. Its translation is CASRAGTGGETQYF. The complete variable domain, with remaining parts taken from reference TRBV7-2 and TRBJ2-5, reads GAGVSQSPSNKVTEKGKDVELRCDPISGHTALYWYRQSLGQGLEFLIYFQGNSAPDKSGLPSDRFSAERTGGSVSTLTIQRTQQEDSAVYLCASRAGTGGETQYFGPGTRLLVL.

A note on this clonotype: A much larger clone sits a single nucleotide away, making a read error possible. This chain links TRBV4-1 with TRBJ2-7; 11 bases match TRBD2. The CDR3 is made up of 15 amino acids. Germline V gene data show CDR1 as MGHRA and CDR2 as YSYEKL. With 8 bases clipped from V and 6 bases from J, the junction kept 12 bases outside the gene matches. The CDR3 sequence: CASGQGLAVGGEQYF. The CDR3 DNA reads as TGCGCCAGCGGACAGGGACTAGCGGTCGGGGGCGAGCAGTACTTC.

This clonotype has at least ten counts. CDR3 sequence (DNA): TGTGCCAGCAGTGACATGAACACTGAAGCTTTCTTT. Translating it yields CASSDMNTEAFF. J is TRBJ1-1 and V is TRBV25-1, with no clear D. Germline V gene sequence: CDR1 MGHDK, CDR2 SYGVNS. Trimming took off 3 bases at V and 0 bases at J, with 2 bases between the two ends. The CDR3 sequence is 12 residues long.

The chain carries TRBV20-1 and TRBJ1-2, with D possibly TRBD1 on 6 matching bases. V gave up 8 bases and J gave up 2 bases, with 15 bases separating them. The length of the CDR3 is 13 residues. CDR1 and CDR2 from the germline V gene are DFQATT and SNEGSKA (reference sequence). CDR3 loop: CSTIGDTNYGYTF. The CDR3 nucleotides are TGCAGTACTATAGGGGACACCAACTATGGCTACACCTTC.

In its sample, this clonotype was seen many times. CDR3 sequence: CSVVLAGGSTDTQYF. The CDR3 DNA is TGCAGCGTTGTATTAGCGGGGGGGAGCACAGATACGCAGTATTTT. The rearrangement joins TRBV29-1 to TRBJ2-3; 11 bases are shared with TRBD2. There are 15 residues in the CDR3. J lost 0 bases, V lost 4 bases, and 3 bases had no gene match. The germline V gene has CDR1 SQVTM and CDR2 ANQGSEA.

V usage is TRBV5-1 and J usage is TRBJ2-3, with 8 nucleotides matching TRBD2. The J segment lost 1 base and the V segment lost 2 bases, leaving 3 bases of the junction unmatched. The CDR3 length is 15 residues. Germline V gene lookup returns CDR1 SGHRS and CDR2 YFSETQ. The CDR3 DNA reads TGCGCCAGCAGCTTACAGACTAGCGGCACAGATACGCAGTATTTT. It is translated as CASSLQTSGTDTQYF. Looking up the rest from reference TRBV5-1 and TRBJ2-3 gives the full variable domain: KAGVTQTPRYLIKTRGQQVTLSCSPISGHRSVSWYQQTPGQGLQFLFEYFSETQRNKGNFPGRFSGRQFSNSRSEMNVSTLELGDSALYLCASSLQTSGTDTQYFGPGTRLTVL.

The CDR3 DNA is TGTGCCAGTAGCTATGTCAAAGAGACCCAGTACTTC. This encodes CASSYVKETQYF. The chain uses TRBV19 and TRBJ2-5, with no clear D. The length of the CDR3 is 12 residues. Trimming took off 6 bases at V and 3 bases at J, with 8 bases between the two ends. The germline V gene encodes CDR1 LNHDA and CDR2 SQIVND (reference sequence).